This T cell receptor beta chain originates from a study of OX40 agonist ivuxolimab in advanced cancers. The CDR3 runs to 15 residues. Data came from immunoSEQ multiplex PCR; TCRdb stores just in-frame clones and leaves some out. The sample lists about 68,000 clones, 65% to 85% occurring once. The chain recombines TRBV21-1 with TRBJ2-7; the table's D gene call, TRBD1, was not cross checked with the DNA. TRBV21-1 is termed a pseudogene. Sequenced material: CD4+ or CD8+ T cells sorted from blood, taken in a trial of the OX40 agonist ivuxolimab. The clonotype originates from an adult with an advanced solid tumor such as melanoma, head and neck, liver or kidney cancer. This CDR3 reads CASSKVRTGTYEQYF. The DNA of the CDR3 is TGTGCCAGCAGCAAAGTTCGGACAGGGACCTACGAGCAGTACTTC.